The clone carrying this TCR beta chain has more than one count but fewer than ten. The data were taken from a study of beta chain features in type 1 diabetes. TCRB transcripts that were expressed got sequenced, as all of the isolated RNA had been reverse transcribed. Sequencing used immunoSEQ multiplex PCR; TCRdb keeps in-frame clones, though not all of them. The sample lists under 500,000 clones; about 29% were seen once. Germline lookup yields CDR1 SGHRS and CDR2 YFSETQ. Losses at the gene ends were 4 bases for V and 4 bases for J; bases not matched to a gene: 2. The CDR3 runs to 13 residues. The sample comprised naive CD4+ T cells from blood. This clonotype was obtained from a young man in good health. J is TRBJ2-3 and V is TRBV5-1; TRBD1 agrees at 8 bases. In DNA, the CDR3 is TGCGCCAGCAGCGAGACAGGGGCAGATACGCAGTATTTT. This encodes CASSETGADTQYF.